What follows is one T cell receptor (beta chain) and its context. The antigen remains undetermined. This sample was included in a study of T cell responses to AZD1222 COVID-19 vaccine. Broader study findings: White British people made up most donors, females outnumbered males, and clonal diversity was possibly underestimated. CD4 TCRs covered the whole spike, strongest at regions 160-218 and 743-854.

Germline CDR1 is MNHNS and CDR2 is SASEGT. The CDR3 sequence is 15 residues long. The V end was cut by 0 bases, the J end by 4 bases, with 10 bases between. The study pooled second doses at about 4 or about 12 weeks. Libraries were prepared by immunoSEQ multiplex PCR; TCRdb keeps only in-frame clonotypes and omits some of them. The table lists approximately 140,000 clones, more than 80% of them singletons. The material sequenced was peripheral blood, taken 28 days after the second AZD1222 dose. The chain employs TRBV6-1 and TRBJ1-5; no firm D call. This TCR was recovered from an adult who received the AZD1222 COVID-19 vaccine. CDR3 region: CASSEAGGANQPQHF. CDR3 in DNA: TGTGCCAGCAGTGAAGCAGGAGGAGCGAATCAGCCCCAGCATTTT.